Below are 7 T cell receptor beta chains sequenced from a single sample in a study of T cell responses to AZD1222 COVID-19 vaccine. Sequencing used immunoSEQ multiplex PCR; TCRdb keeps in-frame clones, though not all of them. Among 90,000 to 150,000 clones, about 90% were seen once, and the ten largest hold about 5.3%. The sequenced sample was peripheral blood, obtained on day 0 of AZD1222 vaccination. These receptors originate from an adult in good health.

The CDR3 protein is CASTFVQGPGELFF. The DNA of the CDR3 is TGTGCCAGCACTTTCGTACAGGGTCCCGGGGAGCTGTTTTTT. The rearrangement uses TRBV27 and TRBJ2-2, with D maybe TRBD1 (6 bases). Trimming pared 7 bases from V and 6 bases from J, leaving 15 bases between. Looked up from germline, CDR1 is MNHEY and CDR2 is SMNVEV (reference sequence). The CDR3 is 14 residues long.

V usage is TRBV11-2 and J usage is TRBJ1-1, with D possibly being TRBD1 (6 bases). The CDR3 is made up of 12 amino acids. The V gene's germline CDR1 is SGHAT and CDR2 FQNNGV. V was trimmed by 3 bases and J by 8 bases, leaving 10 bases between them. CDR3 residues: CASSFGGLEAFF. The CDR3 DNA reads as TGTGCCAGCAGCTTTGGGGGCTTGGAAGCTTTCTTT.

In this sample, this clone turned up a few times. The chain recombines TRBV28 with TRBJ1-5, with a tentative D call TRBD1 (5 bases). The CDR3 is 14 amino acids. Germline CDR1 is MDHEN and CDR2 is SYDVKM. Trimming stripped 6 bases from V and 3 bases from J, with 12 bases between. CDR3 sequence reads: CASRIMTVNQPQHF. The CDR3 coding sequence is TGTGCCAGCAGGATTATGACAGTCAATCAGCCCCAGCATTTT.

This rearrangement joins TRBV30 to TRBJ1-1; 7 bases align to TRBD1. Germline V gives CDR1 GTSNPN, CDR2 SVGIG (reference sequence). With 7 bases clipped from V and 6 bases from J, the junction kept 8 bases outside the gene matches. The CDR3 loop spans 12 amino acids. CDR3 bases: TGTGCCTATACGAGGGGGCCCCCTGAAGCTTTCTTT. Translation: CAYTRGPPEAFF.

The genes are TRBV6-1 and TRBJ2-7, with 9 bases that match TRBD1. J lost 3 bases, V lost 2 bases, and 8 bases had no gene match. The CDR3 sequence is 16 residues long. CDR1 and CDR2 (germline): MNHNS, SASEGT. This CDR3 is CASSELGQGGIYEQYF. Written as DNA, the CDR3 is TGTGCCAGCAGTGAACTGGGACAGGGAGGGATCTACGAGCAGTACTTC.

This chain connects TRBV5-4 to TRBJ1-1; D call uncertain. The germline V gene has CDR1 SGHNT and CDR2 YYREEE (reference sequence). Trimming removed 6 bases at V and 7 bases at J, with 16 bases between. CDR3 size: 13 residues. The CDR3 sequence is CASNQRPADEAFF. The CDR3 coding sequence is TGTGCCAGCAACCAGCGCCCGGCGGATGAAGCTTTCTTT.

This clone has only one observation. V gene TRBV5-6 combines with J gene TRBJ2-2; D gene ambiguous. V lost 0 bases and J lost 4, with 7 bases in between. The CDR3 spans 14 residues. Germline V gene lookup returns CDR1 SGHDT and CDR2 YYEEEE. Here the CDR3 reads CASSLGYSTGELFF. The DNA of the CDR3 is TGTGCCAGCAGCTTGGGGTACAGCACCGGGGAGCTGTTTTTT.